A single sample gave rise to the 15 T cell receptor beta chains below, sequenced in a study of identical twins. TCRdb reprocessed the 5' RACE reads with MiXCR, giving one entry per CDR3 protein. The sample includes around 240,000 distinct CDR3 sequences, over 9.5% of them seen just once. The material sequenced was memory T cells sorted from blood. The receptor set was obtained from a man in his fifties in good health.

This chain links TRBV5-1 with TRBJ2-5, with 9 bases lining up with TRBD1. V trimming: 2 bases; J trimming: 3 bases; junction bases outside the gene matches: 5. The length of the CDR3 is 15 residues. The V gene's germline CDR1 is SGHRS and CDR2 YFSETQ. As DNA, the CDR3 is TGCGCCAGCAGCTTACAGGGGGCTCAGGAAGAGACCCAGTACTTC. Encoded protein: CASSLQGAQEETQYF.

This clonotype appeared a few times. The CDR3 here is CASGGARTDTQYF. CDR3 bases: TGTGCCAGCGGGGGGGCCAGAACAGATACGCAGTATTTT. This chain links TRBV9 with TRBJ2-3, with TRBD2 as a possible D gene (7 bases). Germline V CDR1 and CDR2: SGDLS, YYNGEE. The CDR3 extends over 13 amino acids. V lost 7 bases and J 3 bases, leaving 12 bases between the germline ends.

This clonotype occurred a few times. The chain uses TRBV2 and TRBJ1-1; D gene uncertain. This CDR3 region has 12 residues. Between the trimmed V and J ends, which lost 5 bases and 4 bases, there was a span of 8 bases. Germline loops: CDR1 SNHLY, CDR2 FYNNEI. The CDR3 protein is CASSPEVTEAFF. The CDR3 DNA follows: TGTGCCAGCAGTCCCGAGGTCACTGAAGCTTTCTTT.

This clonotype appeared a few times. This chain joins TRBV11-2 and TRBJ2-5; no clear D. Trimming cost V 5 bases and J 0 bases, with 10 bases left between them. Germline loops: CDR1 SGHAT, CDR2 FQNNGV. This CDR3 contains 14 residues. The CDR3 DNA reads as TGTGCCAGCAGCCCAGACGGCTACCAAGAGACCCAGTACTTC. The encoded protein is CASSPDGYQETQYF.

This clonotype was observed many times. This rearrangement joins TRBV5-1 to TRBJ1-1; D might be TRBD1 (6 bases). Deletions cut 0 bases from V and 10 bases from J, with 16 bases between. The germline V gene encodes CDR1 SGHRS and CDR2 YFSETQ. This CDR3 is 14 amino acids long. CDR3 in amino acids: CASSLEGAGEGAFF. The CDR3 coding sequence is TGCGCCAGCAGCTTGGAGGGCGCAGGGGAGGGAGCTTTCTTT.

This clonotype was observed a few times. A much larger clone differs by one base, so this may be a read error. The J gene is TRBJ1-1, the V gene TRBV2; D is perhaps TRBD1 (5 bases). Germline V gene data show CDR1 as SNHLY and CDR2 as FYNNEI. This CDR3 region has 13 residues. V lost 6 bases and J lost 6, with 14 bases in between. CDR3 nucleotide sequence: TGTGCCAGCAGGCTACAGGTTAACGCTGAAGCTTTCTTT. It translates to CASRLQVNAEAFF.

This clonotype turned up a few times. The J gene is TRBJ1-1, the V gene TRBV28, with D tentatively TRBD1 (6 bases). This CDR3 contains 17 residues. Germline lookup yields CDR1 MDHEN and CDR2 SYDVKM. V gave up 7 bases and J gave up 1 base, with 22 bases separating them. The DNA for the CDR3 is TGTGCCAGCACCCTTATGCATGGGGGGCGATGGAACACTGAAGCTTTCTTT. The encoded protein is CASTLMHGGRWNTEAFF.

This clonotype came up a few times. The CDR3 spells CSARERGREVGELFF. CDR3 sequence (DNA): TGCAGTGCTAGAGAACGGGGGAGGGAGGTCGGGGAGCTGTTTTTT. V gene TRBV20-1 combines with J gene TRBJ2-2, with 7 bases aligning to TRBD2. Looked up from germline, CDR1 is DFQATT and CDR2 is SNEGSKA (reference sequence). The CDR3 spans 15 residues. V trimming: 0 bases; J trimming: 7 bases; junction bases outside the gene matches: 8.

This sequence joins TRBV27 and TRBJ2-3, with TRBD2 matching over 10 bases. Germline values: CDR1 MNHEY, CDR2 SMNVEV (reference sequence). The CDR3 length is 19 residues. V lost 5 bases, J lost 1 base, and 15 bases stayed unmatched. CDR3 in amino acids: CASSPSGLAEGSRTDTQYF. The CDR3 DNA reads TGTGCCAGCAGTCCCTCCGGACTAGCGGAAGGCTCTCGCACAGATACGCAGTATTTT.

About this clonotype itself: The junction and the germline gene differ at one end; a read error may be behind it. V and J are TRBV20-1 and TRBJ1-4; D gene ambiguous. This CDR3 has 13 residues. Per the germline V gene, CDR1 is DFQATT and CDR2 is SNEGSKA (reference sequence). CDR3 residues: CSARVPDQEFESF. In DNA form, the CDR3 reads TGCAGTGCTAGAGTCCCAGATCAGGAGTTTGAATCTTTT.

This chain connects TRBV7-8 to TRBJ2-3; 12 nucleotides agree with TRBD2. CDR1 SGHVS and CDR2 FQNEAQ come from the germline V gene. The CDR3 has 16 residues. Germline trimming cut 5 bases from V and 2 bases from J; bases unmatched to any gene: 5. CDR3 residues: CASSPGLAGFTDTQYF. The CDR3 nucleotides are TGTGCCAGCAGCCCCGGACTAGCGGGATTCACAGATACGCAGTATTTT.

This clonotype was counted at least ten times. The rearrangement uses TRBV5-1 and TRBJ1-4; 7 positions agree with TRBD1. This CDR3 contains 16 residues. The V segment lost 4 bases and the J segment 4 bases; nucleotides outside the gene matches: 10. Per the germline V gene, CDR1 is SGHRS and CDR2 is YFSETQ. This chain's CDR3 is CASSTTGTVDNEKLFF. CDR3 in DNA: TGCGCCAGCAGCACAACCGGGACAGTAGATAATGAAAAACTGTTTTTT.

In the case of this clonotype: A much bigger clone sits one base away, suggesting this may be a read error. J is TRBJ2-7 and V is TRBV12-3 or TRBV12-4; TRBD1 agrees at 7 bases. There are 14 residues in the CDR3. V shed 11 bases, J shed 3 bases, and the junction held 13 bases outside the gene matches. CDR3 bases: TGTGCCTCCCTCAGGCGACAGGGACACTACGAGCAGTACTTC. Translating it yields CASLRRQGHYEQYF.

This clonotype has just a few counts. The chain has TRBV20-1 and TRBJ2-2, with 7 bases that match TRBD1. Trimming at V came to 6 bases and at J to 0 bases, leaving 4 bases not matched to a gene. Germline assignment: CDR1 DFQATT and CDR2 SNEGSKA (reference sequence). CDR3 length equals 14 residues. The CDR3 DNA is TGCAGTGCGGGGACAGCGACGAACACCGGGGAGCTGTTTTTT. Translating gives CSAGTATNTGELFF.

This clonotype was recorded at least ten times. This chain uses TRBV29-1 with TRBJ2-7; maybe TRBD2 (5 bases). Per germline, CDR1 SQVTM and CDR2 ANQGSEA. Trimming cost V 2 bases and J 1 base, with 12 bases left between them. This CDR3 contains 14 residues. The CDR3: CSVELREGSYEQYF. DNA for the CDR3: TGCAGCGTTGAACTGCGAGAGGGTTCCTACGAGCAGTACTTC.